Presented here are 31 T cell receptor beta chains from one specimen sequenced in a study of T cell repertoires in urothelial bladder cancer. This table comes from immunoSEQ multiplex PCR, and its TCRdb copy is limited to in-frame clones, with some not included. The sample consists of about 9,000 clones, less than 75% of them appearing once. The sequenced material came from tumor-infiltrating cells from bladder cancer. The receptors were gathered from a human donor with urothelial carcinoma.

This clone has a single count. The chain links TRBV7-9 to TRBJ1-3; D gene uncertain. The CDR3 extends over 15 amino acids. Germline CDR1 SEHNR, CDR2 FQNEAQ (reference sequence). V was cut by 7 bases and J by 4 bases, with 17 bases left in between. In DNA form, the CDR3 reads TGTGCCAGCATCCAATCCACCTACTCGGGAAACACCATATATTTT. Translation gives CASIQSTYSGNTIYF.

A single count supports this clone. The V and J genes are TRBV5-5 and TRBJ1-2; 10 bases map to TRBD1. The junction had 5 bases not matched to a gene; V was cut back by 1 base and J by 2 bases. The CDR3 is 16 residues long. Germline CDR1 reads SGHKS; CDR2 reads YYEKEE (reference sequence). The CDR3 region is CASSLWGTGVNYGYTF. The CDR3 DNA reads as TGTGCCAGCAGCTTGTGGGGGACAGGGGTAAACTATGGCTACACCTTC.

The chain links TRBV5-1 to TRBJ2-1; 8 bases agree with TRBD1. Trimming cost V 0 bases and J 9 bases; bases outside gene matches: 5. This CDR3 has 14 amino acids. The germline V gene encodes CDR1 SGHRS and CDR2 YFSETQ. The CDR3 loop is CASSLERTGSEQFF. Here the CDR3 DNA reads TGCGCCAGCAGCTTGGAGAGGACAGGGTCTGAGCAGTTCTTC.

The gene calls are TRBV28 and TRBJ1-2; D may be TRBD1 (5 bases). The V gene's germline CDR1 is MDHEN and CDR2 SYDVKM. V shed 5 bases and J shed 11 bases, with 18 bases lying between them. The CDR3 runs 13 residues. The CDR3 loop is CASSLTYRILYTF. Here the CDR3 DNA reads TGTGCCAGCAGTCTAACCTACAGGATCCTATACACCTTC.

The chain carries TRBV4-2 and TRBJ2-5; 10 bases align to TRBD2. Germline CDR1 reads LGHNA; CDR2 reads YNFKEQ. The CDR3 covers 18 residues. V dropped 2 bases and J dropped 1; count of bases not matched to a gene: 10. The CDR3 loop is CASSQSTSSGGFQETQYF. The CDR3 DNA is TGTGCCAGCAGCCAATCTACCTCTAGCGGGGGCTTCCAAGAGACCCAGTACTTC.

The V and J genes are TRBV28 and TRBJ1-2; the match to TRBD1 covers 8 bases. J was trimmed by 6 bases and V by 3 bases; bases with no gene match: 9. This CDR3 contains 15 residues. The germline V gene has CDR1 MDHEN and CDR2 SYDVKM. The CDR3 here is CASSFGPGGENGYTF. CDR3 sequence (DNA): TGTGCCAGCAGTTTTGGGCCAGGGGGCGAAAATGGCTACACCTTC.

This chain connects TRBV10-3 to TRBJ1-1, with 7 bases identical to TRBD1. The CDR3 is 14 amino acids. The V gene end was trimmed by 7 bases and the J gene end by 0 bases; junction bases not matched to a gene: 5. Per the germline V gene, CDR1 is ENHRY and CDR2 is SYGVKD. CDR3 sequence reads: CAIKGDSLNTEAFF. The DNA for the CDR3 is TGTGCCATCAAAGGGGACAGTCTGAACACTGAAGCTTTCTTT.

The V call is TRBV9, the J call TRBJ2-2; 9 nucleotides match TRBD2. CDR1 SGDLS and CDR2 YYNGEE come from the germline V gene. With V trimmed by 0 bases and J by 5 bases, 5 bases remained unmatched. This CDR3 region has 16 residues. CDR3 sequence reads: CASSVGASGATGELFF. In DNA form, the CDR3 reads TGTGCCAGCAGCGTAGGAGCTAGCGGGGCGACCGGGGAGCTGTTTTTT.

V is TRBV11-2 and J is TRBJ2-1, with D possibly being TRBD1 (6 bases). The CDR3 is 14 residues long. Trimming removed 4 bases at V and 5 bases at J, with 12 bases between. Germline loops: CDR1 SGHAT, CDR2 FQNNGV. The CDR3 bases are TGTGCCAGCAGCTCAGGGGTCGGGGACAATGAGCAGTTCTTC. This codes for CASSSGVGDNEQFF.

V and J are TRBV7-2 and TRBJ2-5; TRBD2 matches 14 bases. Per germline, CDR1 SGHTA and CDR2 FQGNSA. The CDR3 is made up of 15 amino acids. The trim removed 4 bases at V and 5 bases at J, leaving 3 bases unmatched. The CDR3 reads CASSWTSGGKETQYF. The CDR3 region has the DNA TGTGCCAGCAGCTGGACTAGCGGGGGGAAGGAGACCCAGTACTTC. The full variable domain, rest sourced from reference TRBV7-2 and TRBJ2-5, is GAGVSQSPSNKVTEKGKDVELRCDPISGHTALYWYRQSLGQGLEFLIYFQGNSAPDKSGLPSDRFSAERTGGSVSTLTIQRTQQEDSAVYLCASSWTSGGKETQYFGPGTRLLVL.

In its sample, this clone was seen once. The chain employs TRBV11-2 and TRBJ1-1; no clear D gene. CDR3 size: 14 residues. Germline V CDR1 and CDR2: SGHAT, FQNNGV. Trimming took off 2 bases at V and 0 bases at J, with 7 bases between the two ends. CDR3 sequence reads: CASSLSAMNTEAFF. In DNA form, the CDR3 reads TGTGCCAGCAGCTTATCTGCCATGAACACTGAAGCTTTCTTT.

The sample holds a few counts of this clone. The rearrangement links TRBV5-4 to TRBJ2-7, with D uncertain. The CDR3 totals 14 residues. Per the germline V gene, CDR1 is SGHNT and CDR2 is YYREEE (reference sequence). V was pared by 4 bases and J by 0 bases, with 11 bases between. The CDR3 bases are TGTGCCAGCAGCCCTGACTGGATCTCCTACGAGCAGTACTTC. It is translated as CASSPDWISYEQYF. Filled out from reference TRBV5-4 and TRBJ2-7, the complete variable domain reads ETGVTQSPTHLIKTRGQQVTLRCSSQSGHNTVSWYQQALGQGPQFIFQYYREEENGRGNFPPRFSGLQFPNYSSELNVNALELDDSALYLCASSPDWISYEQYFGPGTRLTVT.

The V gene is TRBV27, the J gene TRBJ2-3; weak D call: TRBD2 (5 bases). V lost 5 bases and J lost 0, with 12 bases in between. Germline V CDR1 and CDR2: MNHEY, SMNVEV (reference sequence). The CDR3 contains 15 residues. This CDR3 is CASSRRRESTDTQYF. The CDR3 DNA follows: TGTGCCAGCAGTCGCCGACGGGAAAGCACAGATACGCAGTATTTT.

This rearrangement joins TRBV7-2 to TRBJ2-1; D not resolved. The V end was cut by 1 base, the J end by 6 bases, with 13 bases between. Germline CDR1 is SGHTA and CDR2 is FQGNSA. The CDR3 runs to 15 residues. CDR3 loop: CASSLEMVEPNEQFF. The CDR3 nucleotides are TGTGCCAGCAGCTTAGAGATGGTCGAACCCAATGAGCAGTTCTTC.

The CDR3 region has the DNA TGCGCCAGCAGCCAAGTGAGTGGGGAAAAACTGTTTTTT. Protein sequence: CASSQVSGEKLFF. The V and J genes are TRBV4-1 and TRBJ1-4; D is ambiguous. CDR3 length: 13 amino acids. With 1 base removed from V and 8 bases from J, the gap between germline ends came to 8 bases. The germline CDR1 and CDR2 sequences are MGHRA and YSYEKL.

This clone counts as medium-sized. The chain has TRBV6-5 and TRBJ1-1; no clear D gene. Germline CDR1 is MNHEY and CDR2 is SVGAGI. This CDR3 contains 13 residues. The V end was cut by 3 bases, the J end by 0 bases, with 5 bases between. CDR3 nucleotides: TGTGCCAGCAGTTATTGGGTGAACACTGAAGCTTTCTTT. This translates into CASSYWVNTEAFF.

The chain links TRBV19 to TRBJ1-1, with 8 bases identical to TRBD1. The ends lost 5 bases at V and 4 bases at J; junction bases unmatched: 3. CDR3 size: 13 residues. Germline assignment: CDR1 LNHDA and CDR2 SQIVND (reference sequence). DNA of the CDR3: TGTGCCAGTAGTTCTACAGGGGGCACTGAAGCTTTCTTT. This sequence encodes CASSSTGGTEAFF.

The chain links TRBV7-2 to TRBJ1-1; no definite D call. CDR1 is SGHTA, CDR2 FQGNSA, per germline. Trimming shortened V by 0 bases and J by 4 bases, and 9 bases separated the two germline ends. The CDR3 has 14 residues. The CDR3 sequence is CASSLAGLTTEAFF. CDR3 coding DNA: TGTGCCAGCAGCTTAGCCGGACTGACCACTGAAGCTTTCTTT.

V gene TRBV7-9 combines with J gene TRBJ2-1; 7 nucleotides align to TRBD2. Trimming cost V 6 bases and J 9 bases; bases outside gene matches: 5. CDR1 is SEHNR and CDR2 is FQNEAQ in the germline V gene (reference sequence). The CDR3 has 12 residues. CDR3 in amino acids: CASRPLAVEQFF. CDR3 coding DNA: TGTGCCAGCAGGCCTCTAGCGGTTGAGCAGTTCTTC. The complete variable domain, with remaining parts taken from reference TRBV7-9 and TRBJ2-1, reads DTGVSQNPRHKITKRGQNVTFRCDPISEHNRLYWYRQTLGQGPEFLTYFQNEAQLEKSRLLSDRFSAERPKGSFSTLEIQRTEQGDSAMYLCASRPLAVEQFFGPGTRLTVL.

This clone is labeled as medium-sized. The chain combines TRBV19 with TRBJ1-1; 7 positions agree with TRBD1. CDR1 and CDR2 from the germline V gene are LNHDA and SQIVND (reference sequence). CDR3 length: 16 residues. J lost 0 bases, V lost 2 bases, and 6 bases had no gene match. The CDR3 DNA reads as TGTGCCAGTAGTATACAATCGACAGGGTTGAACACTGAAGCTTTCTTT. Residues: CASSIQSTGLNTEAFF. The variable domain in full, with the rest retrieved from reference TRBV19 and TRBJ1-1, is DGGITQSPKYLFRKEGQNVTLSCEQNLNHDAMYWYRQDPGQGLRLIYYSQIVNDFQKGDIAEGYSVSREKKESFPLTVTSAQKNPTAFYLCASSIQSTGLNTEAFFGQGTRLTVV.

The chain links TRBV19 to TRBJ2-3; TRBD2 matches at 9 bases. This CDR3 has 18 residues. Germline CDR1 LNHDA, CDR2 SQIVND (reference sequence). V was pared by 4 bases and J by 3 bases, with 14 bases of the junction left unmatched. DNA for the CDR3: TGTGCCAGTAGTACCTCTAGCGGGGCGGCCTCCAGGACAGATACGCAGTATTTT. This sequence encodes CASSTSSGAASRTDTQYF.

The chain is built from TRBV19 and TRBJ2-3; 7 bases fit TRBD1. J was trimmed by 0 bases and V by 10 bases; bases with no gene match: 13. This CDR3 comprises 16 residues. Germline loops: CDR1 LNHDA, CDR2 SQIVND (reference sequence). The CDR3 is CATDPTGTESTDTQYF. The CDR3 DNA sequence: TGTGCCACCGACCCAACGGGGACAGAGAGCACAGATACGCAGTATTTT.

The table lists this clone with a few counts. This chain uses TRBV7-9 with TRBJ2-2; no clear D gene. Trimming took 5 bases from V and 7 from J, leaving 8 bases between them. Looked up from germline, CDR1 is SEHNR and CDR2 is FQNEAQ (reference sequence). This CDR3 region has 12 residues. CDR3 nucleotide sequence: TGTGCCAGCAGCCTCCAGAACGGGGAGCTGTTTTTT. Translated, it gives CASSLQNGELFF.

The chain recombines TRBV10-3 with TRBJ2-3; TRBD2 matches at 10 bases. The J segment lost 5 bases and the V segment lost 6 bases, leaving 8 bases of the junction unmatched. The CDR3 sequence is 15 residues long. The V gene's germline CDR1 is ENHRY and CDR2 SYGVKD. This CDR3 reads CAIRRSGGYGDTQYF. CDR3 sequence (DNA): TGTGCCATCAGGCGTAGCGGGGGGTACGGAGATACGCAGTATTTT.

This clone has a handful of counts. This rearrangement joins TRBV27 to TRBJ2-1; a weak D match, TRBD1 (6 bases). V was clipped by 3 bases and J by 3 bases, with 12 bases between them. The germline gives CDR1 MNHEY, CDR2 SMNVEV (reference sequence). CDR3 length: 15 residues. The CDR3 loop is CASSFISGDYNEQFF. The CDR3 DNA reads TGTGCCAGCAGTTTTATATCAGGGGACTACAATGAGCAGTTCTTC.

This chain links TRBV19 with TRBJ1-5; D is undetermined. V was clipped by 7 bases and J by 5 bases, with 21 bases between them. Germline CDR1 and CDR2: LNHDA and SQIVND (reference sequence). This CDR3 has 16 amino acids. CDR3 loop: CASTRNPGKMDQPQHF. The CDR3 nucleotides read TGTGCCAGTACCCGGAACCCAGGCAAGATGGATCAGCCCCAGCATTTT.

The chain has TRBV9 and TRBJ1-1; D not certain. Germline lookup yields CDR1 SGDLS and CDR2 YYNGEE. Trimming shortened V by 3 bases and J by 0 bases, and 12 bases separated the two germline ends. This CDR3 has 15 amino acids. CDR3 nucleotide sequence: TGTGCCAGCAGCGCGACGCACCAGGTGAACACTGAAGCTTTCTTT. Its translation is CASSATHQVNTEAFF. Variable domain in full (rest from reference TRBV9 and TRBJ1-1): DSGVTQTPKHLITATGQRVTLRCSPRSGDLSVYWYQQSLDQGLQFLIQYYNGEERAKGNILERFSAQQFPDLHSELNLSSLELGDSALYFCASSATHQVNTEAFFGQGTRLTVV.

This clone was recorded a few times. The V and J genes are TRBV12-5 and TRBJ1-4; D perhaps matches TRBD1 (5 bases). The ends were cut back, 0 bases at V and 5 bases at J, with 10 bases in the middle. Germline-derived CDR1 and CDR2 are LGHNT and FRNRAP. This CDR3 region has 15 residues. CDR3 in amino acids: CASGLVGAGNEKLFF. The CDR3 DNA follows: TGTGCTAGTGGTTTGGTTGGGGCAGGGAATGAAAAACTGTTTTTT.

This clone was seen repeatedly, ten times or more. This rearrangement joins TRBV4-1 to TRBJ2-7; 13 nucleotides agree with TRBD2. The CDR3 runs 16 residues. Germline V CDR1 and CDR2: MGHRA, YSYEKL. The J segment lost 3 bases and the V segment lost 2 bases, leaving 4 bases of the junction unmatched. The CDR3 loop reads CASSQRLAGGDYEQYF. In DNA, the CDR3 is TGCGCCAGCAGCCAAAGACTAGCGGGGGGTGACTACGAGCAGTACTTC.

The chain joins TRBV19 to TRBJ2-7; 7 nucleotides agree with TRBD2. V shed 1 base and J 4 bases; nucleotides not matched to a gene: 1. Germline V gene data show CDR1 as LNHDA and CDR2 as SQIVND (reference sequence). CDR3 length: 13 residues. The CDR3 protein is CASSIVGGYEQYF. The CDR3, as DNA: TGTGCCAGTAGTATAGTCGGGGGGTACGAGCAGTACTTC. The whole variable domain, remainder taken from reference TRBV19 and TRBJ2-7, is DGGITQSPKYLFRKEGQNVTLSCEQNLNHDAMYWYRQDPGQGLRLIYYSQIVNDFQKGDIAEGYSVSREKKESFPLTVTSAQKNPTAFYLCASSIVGGYEQYFGPGTRLTVT.

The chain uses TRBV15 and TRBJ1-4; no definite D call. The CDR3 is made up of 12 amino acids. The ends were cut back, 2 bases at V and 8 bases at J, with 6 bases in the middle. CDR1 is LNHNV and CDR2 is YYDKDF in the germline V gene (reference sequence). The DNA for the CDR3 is TGTGCCACCAGCAGACCAGAGGAAAAACTGTTTTTT. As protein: CATSRPEEKLFF. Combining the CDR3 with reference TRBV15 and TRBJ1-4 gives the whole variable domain DAMVIQNPRYQVTQFGKPVTLSCSQTLNHNVMYWYQQKSSQAPKLLFHYYDKDFNNEADTPDNFQSRRPNTSFCFLDIRSPGLGDTAMYLCATSRPEEKLFFGSGTQLSVL.